This T cell receptor beta chain was recovered during a study of regulatory T cells in long-lasting Graves disease. Combining iRepertoire HTBI primers with Arm-PCR of CDR3 regions, the authors built TCR beta libraries. MiXCR, run by TCRdb on the multiplex PCR reads, gives a single entry per CDR3 protein. The repertoire holds about 620,000 distinct CDR3 sequences, with 16% as singletons. This clonotype was found many times. The antigen remains undetermined. Trimming stripped 4 bases from V and 0 bases from J, with 13 bases between. The CDR3 length is 16 residues. Germline CDR1 is SGHRS and CDR2 is YFSETQ. Findings and limits, study-wide: TCR diversity was lower in persistent Graves' patients (versus newly diagnosed ones). Persistent patients had a count of shared public clonotypes (approximately 3,000) that exceeded that of new patients (966).

The time point is: newly diagnosed GD, antithyroid drugs for less than 3 months. RNA isolated from PBMCs was used to make the TCR library. Separately, the same data were catalogued under a study of T cells in Graves' hyperthyroidism and ophthalmopathy.

This chain connects TRBV5-1 to TRBJ2-2, with unresolved D. Specimen: peripheral blood mononuclear cells (PBMCs), collected at new diagnosis, from a patient treated with antithyroid drugs. The sequence was collected from a woman in her twenties or thirties with Graves disease. Here the CDR3 DNA reads TGCGCCAGCAGCCCCGGAAGCAGGACGAACACCGGGGAGCTGTTTTTT. Residues: CASSPGSRTNTGELFF.